A single sample is the source of the 16 T cell receptor beta chains below, sequenced in a study of blood T cells in healthy people across ages. Primed by a sample-barcoded 5' primer and a J-beta primer mix, a second PCR proceeded for roughly 7 to 11 cycles. In TCRdb, the 5' RACE reads were re-called with MiXCR into one record per CDR3 protein. The table records some 920,000 distinct CDR3 sequences, approximately 50% of them present only once. The sequenced sample was blood. These receptors came from an older woman in good health.

In this sample, this clonotype turned up once. J is TRBJ1-2 and V is TRBV5-1; no definite D call. The CDR3 has 11 residues. Trimming removed 0 bases from V and 10 bases from J, with 7 bases in between. Germline loops: CDR1 SGHRS, CDR2 YFSETQ. CDR3 sequence reads: CASSLAGFYTF. The CDR3 DNA is TGCGCCAGCAGCTTGGCCGGGTTCTACACCTTC.

The V gene is TRBV12-3 or TRBV12-4, the J gene TRBJ2-5; D unresolved. This CDR3 is 13 amino acids long. V was pared by 5 bases and J by 11 bases, with 18 bases between. CDR3 in amino acids: CASSPFKINEQYF. Here the CDR3 DNA reads TGTGCCAGCAGTCCCTTTAAAATCAATGAGCAGTACTTC.

Only a few counts were recorded for this clonotype. V usage is TRBV27 and J usage is TRBJ1-2; 8 bases agree with TRBD1. This CDR3 has 13 residues. Germline V lookup: CDR1 MNHEY, CDR2 SMNVEV (reference sequence). The V segment lost 3 bases and the J segment 8 bases; nucleotides outside the gene matches: 5. As DNA, the CDR3 is TGTGCCAGCAGTTTCCAGGGGGCCAGGGGCTACACCTTC. This sequence encodes CASSFQGARGYTF.

V usage is TRBV11-2 and J usage is TRBJ1-1; D unclear. This CDR3 has 14 residues. V shed 0 bases and J shed 1 base, with 6 bases lying between them. CDR1 and CDR2 (germline): SGHAT, FQNNGV. The CDR3 sequence: CASSLDPGNTEAFF. The CDR3 DNA is TGTGCCAGCAGCTTAGATCCAGGGAACACTGAAGCTTTCTTT.

The chain recombines TRBV7-9 with TRBJ1-5, with D possibly matching TRBD1 (6 bases). V lost 5 bases and J lost 7, with 15 bases in between. CDR3 length: 14 residues. The V gene's germline CDR1 is SEHNR and CDR2 FQNEAQ (reference sequence). The CDR3 loop is CASSPSTGLQPQHF. The CDR3 coding sequence is TGTGCCAGCAGCCCTTCGACAGGTTTACAGCCCCAGCATTTT.

V and J are TRBV12-3 or TRBV12-4 and TRBJ2-1; D is unclear. V was trimmed by 5 bases and J by 0 bases, leaving 8 bases between them. This CDR3 has 14 amino acids. CDR3 protein: CASSPYSSYNEQFF. CDR3 nucleotides: TGTGCCAGCAGTCCCTATAGCTCCTACAATGAGCAGTTCTTC.

The rearrangement uses TRBV6-5 and TRBJ2-1; D might be TRBD2 (6 bases). The CDR3 consists of 12 residues. The V end was cut by 2 bases, the J end by 9 bases, with 8 bases between. CDR1 and CDR2 (germline): MNHEY, SVGAGI. Here the CDR3 reads CASSYVRGEQFF. The CDR3 DNA sequence: TGTGCCAGCAGTTACGTGCGGGGTGAGCAGTTCTTC.

J is TRBJ2-3 and V is TRBV10-2; a possible D gene is TRBD2 (6 bases). Per germline, CDR1 WSHSY and CDR2 SAAADI. V shed 7 bases and J shed 0 bases, with 11 bases lying between them. The CDR3 is made up of 14 amino acids. The CDR3 DNA is TGCGCCAGCAAACGGACTACTAGCACAGATACGCAGTATTTT. It codes for CASKRTTSTDTQYF.

The chain joins TRBV15 to TRBJ2-5; D is tentatively TRBD1 or TRBD2 (5 bases each). V was cut by 4 bases and J by 1 base, with 7 bases left in between. CDR3 length: 13 residues. Germline V gives CDR1 LNHNV, CDR2 YYDKDF (reference sequence). CDR3 residues: CATSMGRQETQYF. CDR3 bases: TGTGCCACCAGCATGGGACGCCAAGAGACCCAGTACTTC.

The chain uses TRBV28 and TRBJ1-6; a weak D match, TRBD1 (5 bases). Germline assignment: CDR1 MDHEN and CDR2 SYDVKM. The CDR3 is 14 residues long. V gave up 2 bases and J gave up 9 bases, with 11 bases separating them. The CDR3 is CASSLPGFGSPLHF. Written as DNA, the CDR3 is TGTGCCAGCAGTTTACCAGGGTTTGGTTCACCCCTCCACTTT.

This clonotype was found once. V usage is TRBV12-3 or TRBV12-4 and J usage is TRBJ1-5, with a tentative D call TRBD1 (5 bases). V was pared by 3 bases and J by 5 bases, with 17 bases between. CDR3 length equals 16 residues. The CDR3 protein is CASSFGGRVGDQPQHF. The CDR3 DNA follows: TGTGCCAGCAGTTTCGGGGGGAGGGTGGGAGATCAGCCCCAGCATTTT.

This clonotype was counted a few times. The V and J genes are TRBV27 and TRBJ2-7; D uncertain. The CDR3 is made up of 13 amino acids. V lost 3 bases and J 2 bases, leaving 8 bases between the germline ends. From germline, CDR1 is MNHEY and CDR2 SMNVEV (reference sequence). CDR3 sequence: CASSLWPTYEQYF. CDR3 sequence (DNA): TGTGCCAGCAGTTTGTGGCCAACCTACGAGCAGTACTTC.

This chain uses TRBV4-2 with TRBJ2-3, with 8 positions matching TRBD2. Germline V CDR1 and CDR2: LGHNA, YNFKEQ. The CDR3 runs to 16 residues. J was trimmed by 2 bases and V by 4 bases; bases with no gene match: 8. Written as DNA, the CDR3 is TGTGCCAGCAGCCGACGGGTTAGCGGGATCACAGATACGCAGTATTTT. Amino acid sequence: CASSRRVSGITDTQYF.

The chain links TRBV24-1 to TRBJ2-3, with 10 bases matching TRBD2. Germline lookup yields CDR1 KGHDR and CDR2 SFDVKD. Trimming cost V 4 bases and J 4 bases; bases outside gene matches: 10. The CDR3 length is 17 residues. The DNA of the CDR3 is TGTGCCACCAGTGACTTCCGTCTAGCGGGAGAAGCAGATACGCAGTATTTT. It codes for CATSDFRLAGEADTQYF.

This chain uses TRBV7-2 with TRBJ2-7, with TRBD1 matching over 9 bases. Germline CDR1 and CDR2: SGHTA and FQGNSA. The CDR3 covers 14 residues. V lost 6 bases to trimming and J lost 6 bases; unmatched junction nucleotides: 9. CDR3 residues: CASRTGTGYGEQYF. CDR3 in DNA: TGTGCCAGCAGGACCGGGACAGGGTACGGCGAGCAGTACTTC.

This clonotype was counted a few times. V and J are TRBV12-3 or TRBV12-4 and TRBJ1-4; weak D call: TRBD1 (5 bases). The V end lost 6 bases, the J end lost 7 bases, and 15 bases lay between the germline ends. This CDR3 has 14 amino acids. CDR3 nucleotides: TGTGCCAGCAGGCTTAAGGGGAGCGGTGAAAAACTGTTTTTT. Its translation is CASRLKGSGEKLFF.